The 14 T cell receptor beta chains listed next were all sequenced from one sample in a study of spatial heterogeneity in lung cancer. Time point noted: blood at routine non-recurrence follow-up after resection. MiXCR was run by TCRdb on the 5' RACE reads, yielding one entry per CDR3 protein. The table records around 45,000 distinct CDR3 sequences, more than 20% of them present only once. The material was PBMCs, obtained at follow-up. Receptors originate from a female donor with early-stage non-small cell lung cancer.

This clonotype was observed many times. V and J are TRBV7-9 and TRBJ2-1, with TRBD2 matching over 13 bases. V trimming: 6 bases; J trimming: 9 bases; junction bases outside the gene matches: 8. CDR3 size: 15 residues. The germline V gene has CDR1 SEHNR and CDR2 FQNEAQ (reference sequence). CDR3 amino acids: CASRQTSGRASEQFF. CDR3 bases: TGTGCCAGCAGGCAAACTAGCGGGAGGGCCAGTGAGCAGTTCTTC.

This clonotype was counted ten times or more. CDR3 in amino acids: CASSGLVVGNEQYF. The CDR3, as DNA: TGTGCCAGCAGCGGTTTGGTCGTGGGTAACGAGCAGTACTTC. This chain links TRBV11-2 with TRBJ2-7; D is undetermined. The V gene lost 5 bases and the J gene lost 5 bases, with 16 bases spanning the gap. This CDR3 comprises 14 residues. Germline loops: CDR1 SGHAT, CDR2 FQNNGV.

The gene calls are TRBV9 and TRBJ1-1, with D unclear. The CDR3 is made up of 16 amino acids. CDR1 is SGDLS, CDR2 YYNGEE, per germline. The germline V and J ends were trimmed by 6 bases and 5 bases, with 23 bases remaining between them. The CDR3 coding sequence is TGTGCCAGCACCGCCCTGCGGGGTTCTCGAGGGACTGAAGCTTTCTTT. Amino acid sequence: CASTALRGSRGTEAFF.

The table lists this clonotype with many counts. This chain uses TRBV6-6 with TRBJ2-7; the D is unclear. Deletions cut 6 bases from V and 5 bases from J, with 17 bases between. Germline CDR1 MNHNY, CDR2 SVGAGI (reference sequence). The CDR3 is made up of 14 amino acids. This chain's CDR3 is CASSSNRHRNEQYV. As DNA, the CDR3 is TGTGCCAGCAGCTCCAACCGCCATCGAAACGAGCAGTACGTC.

This chain links TRBV6-5 with TRBJ1-1; 10 bases fit TRBD1. The V segment lost 0 bases and the J segment 4 bases; nucleotides outside the gene matches: 8. Germline V gene sequence: CDR1 MNHEY, CDR2 SVGAGI. The CDR3 consists of 17 residues. CDR3 bases: TGTGCCAGCAGTTACTCCCCGGGACAGGGGAAGGGCACTGAAGCTTTCTTT. Its translation is CASSYSPGQGKGTEAFF.

A few counts support this clonotype. The chain recombines TRBV5-4 with TRBJ1-4, with unresolved D. The V gene lost 0 bases and the J gene lost 5 bases, with 8 bases spanning the gap. Germline V CDR1 and CDR2: SGHNT, YYREEE (reference sequence). This CDR3 is 14 amino acids long. CDR3 bases: TGTGCCAGCAGCTTGGCCGGAGCCAATGAAAAACTGTTTTTT. Its protein product is CASSLAGANEKLFF. Supplemented by reference TRBV5-4 and TRBJ1-4, the full variable domain reads ETGVTQSPTHLIKTRGQQVTLRCSSQSGHNTVSWYQQALGQGPQFIFQYYREEENGRGNFPPRFSGLQFPNYSSELNVNALELDDSALYLCASSLAGANEKLFFGSGTQLSVL.

The chain is built from TRBV6-5 and TRBJ2-5, with 8 bases that match TRBD1. Germline loops: CDR1 MNHEY, CDR2 SVGAGI. CDR3 length: 15 amino acids. With 8 bases clipped from V and 1 base from J, the junction kept 9 bases outside the gene matches. CDR3 residues: CASSTRGQAQETQYF. As DNA, the CDR3 is TGTGCCAGCTCTACCCGGGGACAGGCCCAAGAGACCCAGTACTTC.

This clonotype was counted at least ten times. The chain is built from TRBV5-6 and TRBJ2-2; D gene unclear. Germline values: CDR1 SGHDT, CDR2 YYEEEE. This CDR3 is 13 amino acids long. V was trimmed by 3 bases and J by 6 bases, leaving 9 bases between them. The CDR3 protein is CASSSGSSGELFF. CDR3 coding DNA: TGTGCCAGCAGCTCGGGCTCGTCCGGGGAGCTGTTTTTT.

The DNA for the CDR3 is TGCAGTGCCCTAGCGGGGGGAAGGGATACGCAGTATTTT. It specifies CSALAGGRDTQYF. V usage is TRBV20-1 and J usage is TRBJ2-3, with 11 positions matching TRBD2. Losses at the gene ends were 6 bases for V and 6 bases for J; bases not matched to a gene: 5. The germline gives CDR1 DFQATT, CDR2 SNEGSKA (reference sequence). The CDR3 runs 13 residues.

This clonotype was detected a few times. The chain employs TRBV2 and TRBJ1-5; D not certain. Deletions cut 1 base from V and 6 bases from J, with 4 bases between. CDR1 is SNHLY and CDR2 is FYNNEI in the germline V gene. The CDR3 sequence is 12 residues long. CDR3 nucleotides: TGTGCCAGCAGTGAAGATCGTCAGCCCCAGCATTTT. It translates to CASSEDRQPQHF.

This clonotype was counted between two and nine times. Here the CDR3 DNA reads TGCAGCGTTGGGGATCTTTCCTATGGCTACACCTTC. It encodes CSVGDLSYGYTF. The genes are TRBV29-1 and TRBJ1-2; D ambiguous. Trimming removed 4 bases from V and 4 bases from J, with 10 bases in between. Germline CDR1 is SQVTM and CDR2 is ANQGSEA. This CDR3 contains 12 residues.

This clonotype was recorded a few times. This chain links TRBV6-6 with TRBJ1-3, with D unresolved. V was trimmed by 2 bases and J by 6 bases, leaving 5 bases between them. Germline CDR1 reads MNHNY; CDR2 reads SVGAGI (reference sequence). This CDR3 region has 12 residues. CDR3 residues: CASSYEKNTIYF. CDR3 sequence (DNA): TGTGCCAGCAGTTACGAGAAAAACACCATATATTTT.

Comment on this clonotype: A much larger clonotype is one base distant, so this may be a read error. The J gene is TRBJ1-1, the V gene TRBV3-1; D is unresolved. Germline V lookup: CDR1 LGHDT, CDR2 YNNKEL (reference sequence). The CDR3 has 11 residues. In DNA form, the CDR3 reads TGTGCCAACAGCCAAGCGGCGGAAGCTTTCTTT. Its protein is CANSQAAEAFF. The full variable domain, rest sourced from reference TRBV3-1 and TRBJ1-1, is DTAVSQTPKYLVTQMGNDKSIKCEQNLGHDTMYWYKQDSKKFLKIMFSYNNKELIINETVPNRFSPKSPDKAHLNLHINSLELGDSAVYFCANSQAAEAFFGQGTRLTVV.

This clonotype was detected a few times. This sequence joins TRBV18 and TRBJ2-3, with D perhaps being TRBD1 or TRBD2 (5 bases each). This CDR3 contains 14 residues. CDR1 is KGHSH, CDR2 LQKENI, per germline. V lost 0 bases to trimming and J lost 1 base, with 5 bases between them. The CDR3, as DNA: TGTGCCAGCTCACCACCGGGGGGCACAGATACGCAGTATTTT. Translation gives CASSPPGGTDTQYF.